This T cell receptor beta chain was identified in a study of cytomegalovirus exposure and HLA in healthy donors. Researchers ran the PCR with 60 Vbeta and 13 Jbeta primers. The method was immunoSEQ multiplex PCR; TCRdb's version includes in-frame clones alone and lacks a portion of them. The table records about 160,000 clones, more than 75% of them present only once. Whole-study findings and limits: Earlier analysis yielded a pattern in which most TCR beta V segments were productive about 87% or about 30% of the time.

The CDR3 extends over 13 amino acids. Unmatched junction bases numbered 8, after V lost 8 bases and J lost 8 bases. Germline V gives CDR1 SNHLY, CDR2 FYNNEI. A note on this clone: What it binds is not known.

This chain connects TRBV2 to TRBJ2-3, with 9 bases identical to TRBD2. The TCR comes from a man younger than 35 in good health and CMV-seropositive. Material for sequencing was PBMCs. The CDR3 DNA sequence: TGTGCCAGCTGGAGTAGCGGGGGAGGTACGCAGTATTTT. This encodes CASWSSGGGTQYF.